This TCR beta chain was sequenced in a study of a mutant IDH1 vaccine in newly diagnosed glioma. Study details: The study started vaccination 4-6 weeks after radiotherapy alone, or with temozolomide cycles.

Turning to this clone: Its antigen remains unidentified.

Study conclusions and caveats: Pseudoprogression seemed unrelated to changes in top peripheral T cell clonotypes.

The time point is: week 5, during vaccination. One vaccine dose held 300 ug of mutant IDH1 20-mer peptide and came with topical imiquimod. The table came from immunoSEQ multiplex PCR; TCRdb's copy has only in-frame clones and leaves some out. The sample lists about 37,000 clones; approximately 80% were seen once. This sequence originates from a man aged 25-45 years with glioma. This specimen consisted of PBMCs, obtained from a glioma patient whose treatment included an IDH1 peptide vaccine.

The CDR3 nucleotides read TGTGCCAGCAGTCCGTCCTCTAGCGGGCTCGCCGATGAGCAGTTCTTC. Translated, it gives CASSPSSSGLADEQFF. V usage is TRBV27 and J usage is TRBJ2-1, with 8 positions matching TRBD2. The CDR3 extends over 16 amino acids. CDR1 is MNHEY and CDR2 is SMNVEV in the germline V gene (reference sequence). Trimming took 5 bases from V and 8 from J; bases not matched to a gene: 14.